These 7 T cell receptor beta chains came from one sample sequenced in a study of brain T cells in children with intractable seizures. This table comes from immunoSEQ multiplex PCR, and its TCRdb copy is limited to in-frame clones, with some not included. Altogether roughly 110,000 clones are present, approximately 94% being singletons, with the ten largest covering 3.5% to 4%. This specimen consisted of peripheral blood, obtained at surgery. Source of these receptors: a boy less than two years old with hemimegalencephaly and intractable seizures.

This chain connects TRBV6-2 or TRBV6-3 to TRBJ1-3, with no clear D. CDR1 is MNHEY, CDR2 SVGEGT, per germline. The V end lost 5 bases, the J end lost 0 bases, and 20 bases lay between the germline ends. The CDR3 contains 18 residues. CDR3 nucleotide sequence: TGTGCCAGCAGTCTAGGCTCCCGGGTCTCGGGCTCTGGAAACACCATATATTTT. Translation: CASSLGSRVSGSGNTIYF.

The chain is built from TRBV5-4 and TRBJ2-5, with no clear D. Germline CDR1 SGHNT, CDR2 YYREEE (reference sequence). The CDR3 is 12 residues long. The V end was cut by 1 base, the J end by 1 base, with 2 bases between. CDR3 nucleotide sequence: TGTGCCAGCAGCTTGACCCAAGAGACCCAGTACTTC. Protein product: CASSLTQETQYF.

This chain uses TRBV4-2 with TRBJ2-3; a weak D match, TRBD2 (7 bases). The germline V gene has CDR1 LGHNA and CDR2 YNFKEQ. The V end was cut by 0 bases, the J end by 0 bases, with 16 bases between. The CDR3 contains 18 residues. CDR3 loop: CASSQEGGGGASTDTQYF. The DNA of the CDR3 is TGTGCCAGCAGCCAAGAGGGGGGCGGGGGCGCGAGCACAGATACGCAGTATTTT.

The V gene is TRBV6-2 or TRBV6-3, the J gene TRBJ1-2, with a possible D match to TRBD1 (5 bases). Germline lookup yields CDR1 MNHEY and CDR2 SVGEGT. There are 12 residues in the CDR3. The V and J ends lost 2 bases and 5 bases respectively, with 6 bases between them. As DNA, the CDR3 is TGTGCCAGCAGTTACGGGGGTTATGGCTACACCTTC. Protein sequence: CASSYGGYGYTF.

This clone occurred a few times. The chain joins TRBV18 to TRBJ1-4, with D unresolved. The CDR3 is made up of 15 amino acids. Per the germline V gene, CDR1 is KGHSH and CDR2 is LQKENI. The V and J ends lost 6 bases and 0 bases respectively, with 11 bases between them. As DNA, the CDR3 is TGTGCCAGCTCCATGGGTCGTTCAACTAATGAAAAACTGTTTTTT. It codes for CASSMGRSTNEKLFF.

The V and J genes are TRBV25-1 and TRBJ2-7; a weak D match, TRBD1 (7 bases). The CDR3 length is 12 residues. The V and J ends lost 3 bases and 9 bases respectively, with 12 bases between them. The germline V gene has CDR1 MGHDK and CDR2 SYGVNS. The CDR3: CASSEAGGGQYF. CDR3 DNA: TGTGCCAGCAGTGAGGCAGGGGGAGGGCAGTACTTC.

This sequence joins TRBV18 and TRBJ2-2; D may be TRBD2 (6 bases). Germline V gene lookup returns CDR1 KGHSH and CDR2 LQKENI. The V end was cut by 2 bases, the J end by 8 bases, with 12 bases between. The CDR3 loop spans 14 amino acids. The CDR3 here is CASSPVRGNGELFF. CDR3 coding DNA: TGTGCCAGCTCACCAGTCCGGGGGAATGGGGAGCTGTTTTTT.